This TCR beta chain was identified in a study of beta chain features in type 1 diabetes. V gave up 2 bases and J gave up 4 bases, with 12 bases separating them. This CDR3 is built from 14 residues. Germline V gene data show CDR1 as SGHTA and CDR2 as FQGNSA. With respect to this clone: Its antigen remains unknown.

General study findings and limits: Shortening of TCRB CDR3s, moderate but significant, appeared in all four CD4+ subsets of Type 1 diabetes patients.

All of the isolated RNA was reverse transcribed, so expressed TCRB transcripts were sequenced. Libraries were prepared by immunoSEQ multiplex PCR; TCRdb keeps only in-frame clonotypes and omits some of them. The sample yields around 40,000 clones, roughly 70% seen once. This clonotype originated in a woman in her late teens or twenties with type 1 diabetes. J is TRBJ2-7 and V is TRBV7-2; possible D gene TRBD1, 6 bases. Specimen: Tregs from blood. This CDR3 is CASSLQGLLYEQYF. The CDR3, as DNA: TGTGCCAGCAGCTTACAGGGGCTCCTGTACGAGCAGTACTTC.